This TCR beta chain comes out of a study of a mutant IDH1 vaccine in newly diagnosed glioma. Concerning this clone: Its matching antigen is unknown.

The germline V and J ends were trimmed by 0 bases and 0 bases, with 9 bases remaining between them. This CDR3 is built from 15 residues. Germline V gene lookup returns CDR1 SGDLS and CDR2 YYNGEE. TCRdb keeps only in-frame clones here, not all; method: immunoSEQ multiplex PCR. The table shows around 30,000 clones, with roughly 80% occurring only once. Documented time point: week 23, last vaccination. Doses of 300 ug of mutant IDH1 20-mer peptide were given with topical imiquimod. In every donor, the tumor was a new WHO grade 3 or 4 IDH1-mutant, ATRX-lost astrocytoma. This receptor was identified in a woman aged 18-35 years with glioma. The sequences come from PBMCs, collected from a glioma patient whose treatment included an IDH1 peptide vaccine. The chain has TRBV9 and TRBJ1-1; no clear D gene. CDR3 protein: CASSVAQIMNTEAFF. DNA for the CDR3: TGTGCCAGCAGCGTAGCCCAGATAATGAACACTGAAGCTTTCTTT.